Listed below are T cell receptor beta chains from one sample, sequenced in a study of immune characterization of retroperitoneal liposarcoma. TCRdb re-called the PCR reads with MiXCR, one entry per CDR3 protein. Of about 10,000 distinct CDR3 sequences listed, around a quarter are singletons. The sequenced sample consisted of tumor tissue. These receptor sequences come from a male donor with retroperitoneal liposarcoma. The CDR3 runs from the conserved cysteine through the conserved F or W.

TRBV6-5 | CATRNRDSSYNEQCF
TRBV7-2 | CASSLVLAVSYNEQYF
TRBV6-1 | CASANTGGQPQHF
TRBV6-6 | CASSYYADLPGAYNEQYF
TRBV12-3/TRBV12-4 | CASTLGGSQETQYF
TRBV11-2 | CASSFPGRDRTQYF
TRBV6-1 | CASGIRLAGGREQYF
TRBV6-1 | CASSERPYEQYF
TRBV4-2 | CASSQGAAGGEETQFF
TRBV6-1 | CASRRGRQGIFTDTQYF
TRBV27 | CASRTGDTGELFF